The clone carrying this TCR beta chain has a count of ten or more. Its specificity is not known. This sample was taken from a study of T cell repertoires in cytomegalovirus infection. At the level of the study: It was the public TCR beta signatures that indicated both CMV infection and matching HLA type.

TCRdb re-derived calls from the reads in MiXCR, one entry per CDR3 protein. The sample includes some 100,000 distinct CDR3 sequences, around 29% of them seen just once. The sequence was obtained from a human donor in good health (CMV status not recorded). Some clones in this sample may be carry-over from other donors' samples. The sequences come from CD8+ T cells from cultured PBMCs, collected from culture after CMV antigen stimulation.

The CDR3 loop reads CASSFGQTYNEQFF. CDR3 nucleotide sequence: TGTGCCAGCAGTTTTGGACAGACCTACAATGAGCAGTTCTTC. The chain carries TRBV27 and TRBJ2-1, with D possibly TRBD1 on 6 matching bases. Trimming cost V 3 bases and J 2 bases, with 8 bases left between them. The germline V gene encodes CDR1 MNHEY and CDR2 SMNVEV (reference sequence). CDR3 length equals 14 residues.